The next 28 T cell receptor beta chains were all read from a single sample in a study of blood T cell repertoires in COVID-19 (TCRdb year 2020). Library creation used the immunoSEQ multiplex PCR assay. TCRdb's version of the immuneACCESS table is confined to in-frame rearrangements and falls short of the full clone set. An unresolved V gene accounts for under half of the shortfall where checked; the remainder is of unknown origin. Counted in this sample were about 150,000 clones; approximately 80% of them appeared once. Together, the top ten hold 7.5% to 10% of the sample. The material sequenced was peripheral blood. The receptors were sampled from a woman older than 75 with COVID-19, enrolled during active disease.

The V gene is TRBV6-1, the J gene TRBJ2-7; D remains ambiguous. The ends were cut back, 6 bases at V and 7 bases at J, with 16 bases in the middle. The CDR3 sequence is 13 residues long. The germline gives CDR1 MNHNS, CDR2 SASEGT. Here the CDR3 reads CASSPAALGEQYF. CDR3 sequence (DNA): TGTGCCAGCAGCCCCGCGGCCCTCGGTGAGCAGTACTTC.

This rearrangement joins TRBV5-1 to TRBJ2-5; 12 positions agree with TRBD2. Trimming removed 0 bases from V and 5 bases from J; junction bases left unmatched: 2. The CDR3 runs to 15 residues. CDR1 is SGHRS and CDR2 is YFSETQ in the germline V gene. CDR3: CASSLGTSGKETQYF. CDR3 bases: TGCGCCAGCAGCTTGGGGACTAGCGGGAAGGAGACCCAGTACTTC.

This chain uses TRBV9 with TRBJ1-5, with D hard to call. The CDR3 contains 13 residues. Between the trimmed V and J ends, which lost 0 bases and 3 bases, there was a span of 4 bases. Per the germline V gene, CDR1 is SGDLS and CDR2 is YYNGEE. The CDR3 DNA reads as TGTGCCAGCAGCGTAGGCGACAATCAGCCCCAGCATTTT. Its protein product is CASSVGDNQPQHF.

The V and J genes are TRBV13 and TRBJ1-3, with a weak D call TRBD1 (5 bases). The germline CDR1 and CDR2 sequences are PRHDT and FYEKMQ (reference sequence). Trimming stripped 2 bases from V and 0 bases from J, with 14 bases between. The CDR3 spans 17 residues. The CDR3 sequence: CASSLFGDLRSGNTIYF. For the CDR3, the DNA is TGTGCCAGCAGCTTATTCGGGGACTTACGCTCTGGAAACACCATATATTTT. The entire variable domain, with the rest obtained from reference TRBV13 and TRBJ1-3, is as follows: AAGVIQSPRHLIKEKRETATLKCYPIPRHDTVYWYQQGPGQDPQFLISFYEKMQSDKGSIPDRFSAQQFSDYHSELNMSSLELGDSALYFCASSLFGDLRSGNTIYFGEGSWLTVV.

There are many counts of this clone. This rearrangement joins TRBV3-1 (or the pseudogene TRBV3-2) to TRBJ2-7; TRBD2 matches 10 bases. CDR1 and CDR2 from the germline V gene are LGHDT and YNNKEL (reference sequence). V shed 1 base, J shed 6 bases, and the junction held 9 bases outside the gene matches. This CDR3 is built from 16 residues. The chain's CDR3 is CASSQGLAGVGFEQYF. The CDR3 DNA reads as TGTGCCAGCAGCCAAGGGCTAGCGGGAGTAGGGTTCGAGCAGTACTTC.

The chain employs TRBV28 and TRBJ1-3, with no clear D. CDR3 length: 11 amino acids. Trimming pared 7 bases from V and 4 bases from J, leaving 5 bases between. CDR1 and CDR2 from the germline V gene are MDHEN and SYDVKM. Written as DNA, the CDR3 is TGTGCCAGCACCATCGGAAACACCATATATTTT. This codes for CASTIGNTIYF.

This clone showed up just once. The V call is TRBV27, the J call TRBJ2-1; maybe TRBD1 (5 bases). Trimming left V 2 bases short and J 6 bases short, with 14 bases between. There are 15 residues in the CDR3. Germline V gene lookup returns CDR1 MNHEY and CDR2 SMNVEV (reference sequence). In DNA, the CDR3 is TGTGCCAGCAGTTTAAGGGCAGGGTCGGTCAATGAGCAGTTCTTC. Its translation is CASSLRAGSVNEQFF.

The V call is TRBV5-5, the J call TRBJ2-7, with TRBD2 matching 8 bases. The length of the CDR3 is 14 residues. Germline CDR1 is SGHKS and CDR2 is YYEKEE (reference sequence). V lost 6 bases to trimming and J lost 6 bases; unmatched junction nucleotides: 11. CDR3 sequence reads: CASIEQGAGGEQYF. In DNA form, the CDR3 reads TGTGCCAGCATCGAGCAAGGGGCGGGGGGCGAGCAGTACTTC.

The genes are TRBV18 and TRBJ1-5; no definite D call. V was cut by 2 bases and J by 1 base, with 9 bases left in between. The germline V gene has CDR1 KGHSH and CDR2 LQKENI. This CDR3 comprises 15 residues. The CDR3 loop is CASSPSSESNQPQHF. The CDR3 bases are TGTGCCAGCTCACCAAGTAGTGAGAGCAATCAGCCCCAGCATTTT.

The chain recombines TRBV27 with TRBJ2-6; D uncertain. Trimming removed 1 base from V and 0 bases from J, with 4 bases in between. The CDR3 runs 15 residues. The germline V gene encodes CDR1 MNHEY and CDR2 SMNVEV (reference sequence). CDR3 in amino acids: CASSLYYSGANVLTF. The CDR3 nucleotides read TGTGCCAGCAGTTTATACTACTCTGGGGCCAACGTCCTGACTTTC.

V is TRBV7-9 and J is TRBJ1-1; D unclear. Trimming removed 3 bases from V and 1 base from J, with 9 bases in between. CDR1 and CDR2 from the germline V gene are SEHNR and FQNEAQ (reference sequence). The length of the CDR3 is 14 residues. In DNA form, the CDR3 reads TGTGCCAGCAGCTTTTCGTCAGGGAACACTGAAGCTTTCTTT. Translation gives CASSFSSGNTEAFF.

This sequence joins TRBV6-5 and TRBJ2-1; D might be TRBD1 (6 bases). CDR3 length: 15 residues. Between the trimmed V and J ends, which lost 6 bases and 10 bases, there was a span of 22 bases. Germline values: CDR1 MNHEY, CDR2 SVGAGI. The CDR3 nucleotides are TGTGCCAGCAGGCTCCGGGACACGGGCCCGTCGGAGCAGTTCTTC. Its protein is CASRLRDTGPSEQFF.

V gene TRBV18 combines with J gene TRBJ2-5; D possibly corresponds to TRBD2 (5 bases). V dropped 0 bases and J dropped 7 bases, with 12 bases sitting between them. Germline CDR1 KGHSH, CDR2 LQKENI. The CDR3 loop spans 14 amino acids. In nucleotides, the CDR3 is TGTGCCAGCTCACCACCTGACACACGGGGGACCCAGTACTTC. Translation: CASSPPDTRGTQYF. The variable domain in full, with the rest retrieved from reference TRBV18 and TRBJ2-5, is NAGVMQNPRHLVRRRGQEARLRCSPMKGHSHVYWYRQLPEEGLKFMVYLQKENIIDESGMPKERFSAEFPKEGPSILRIQQVVRGDSAAYFCASSPPDTRGTQYFGPGTRLLVL.

The chain employs TRBV19 and TRBJ1-1, with D possibly matching TRBD1 (5 bases). The CDR3 runs to 16 residues. V lost 4 bases and J 3 bases, leaving 18 bases between the germline ends. Germline V CDR1 and CDR2: LNHDA, SQIVND (reference sequence). The CDR3 DNA sequence: TGTGCCAGTAGTAGCTACCCCCAGGGAGGGGACACTGAAGCTTTCTTT. Protein: CASSSYPQGGDTEAFF.

V usage is TRBV7-9 and J usage is TRBJ1-2, with D unclear. Germline V gives CDR1 SEHNR, CDR2 FQNEAQ (reference sequence). This CDR3 spans 14 amino acids. V lost 10 bases and J 1 base, leaving 16 bases between the germline ends. The CDR3 DNA sequence: TGTGCCACCTCAACATCCCAAAGTAACTATGGCTACACCTTC. Its translation is CATSTSQSNYGYTF. The whole variable domain, filled in from reference TRBV7-9 and TRBJ1-2, reads DTGVSQNPRHKITKRGQNVTFRCDPISEHNRLYWYRQTLGQGPEFLTYFQNEAQLEKSRLLSDRFSAERPKGSFSTLEIQRTEQGDSAMYLCATSTSQSNYGYTFGSGTRLTVV.

The rearrangement uses TRBV14 and TRBJ2-1; D is uncertain. Trimming took off 1 base at V and 5 bases at J, with 6 bases between the two ends. Germline CDR1 reads SGHDN; CDR2 reads FVKESK. The CDR3 covers 13 residues. This chain's CDR3 is CASSQGVHNEQFF. The DNA for the CDR3 is TGTGCCAGCAGCCAAGGAGTCCACAATGAGCAGTTCTTC.

This clone was detected once. The chain has TRBV6-6 and TRBJ2-7, with 7 bases lining up with TRBD1. This CDR3 spans 11 amino acids. Germline CDR1 is MNHNY and CDR2 is SVGAGI (reference sequence). V trimming: 10 bases; J trimming: 5 bases; junction bases outside the gene matches: 5. The CDR3: CAKQGPDEQYF. CDR3 in DNA: TGTGCCAAACAGGGGCCGGACGAGCAGTACTTC.

This sequence joins TRBV18 and TRBJ1-6; 8 nucleotides align to TRBD1. The CDR3 has 12 amino acids. CDR1 and CDR2 (germline): KGHSH, LQKENI. The V and J ends lost 6 bases and 9 bases, in that order; junction bases with no gene match: 1. The chain's CDR3 is CASSTGASPLHF. CDR3 DNA sequence: TGTGCCAGCTCGACAGGGGCTTCACCCCTCCACTTT.

The J gene is TRBJ2-2, the V gene TRBV2; D may be TRBD1 (6 bases). Between the trimmed V and J ends, which lost 7 bases and 2 bases, there was a span of 11 bases. CDR3 length: 14 residues. Germline-derived CDR1 and CDR2 are SNHLY and FYNNEI. The CDR3 DNA follows: TGTGCCAGCACTCCGGACAGTAACACCGGGGAGCTGTTTTTT. Protein: CASTPDSNTGELFF. The complete variable domain, with remaining parts taken from reference TRBV2 and TRBJ2-2, reads EPEVTQTPSHQVTQMGQEVILRCVPISNHLYFYWYRQILGQKVEFLVSFYNNEISEKSEIFDDQFSVERPDGSNFTLKIRSTKLEDSAMYFCASTPDSNTGELFFGEGSRLTVL.

V gene TRBV4-2 combines with J gene TRBJ1-2; no clear D gene. The V end lost 4 bases, the J end lost 2 bases, and 14 bases lay between the germline ends. The CDR3 consists of 15 residues. Germline CDR1 and CDR2: LGHNA and YNFKEQ. CDR3 in amino acids: CASSPRVGSNYGYTF. CDR3 nucleotides: TGTGCCAGCAGCCCCCGAGTGGGGAGCAACTATGGCTACACCTTC.

The chain has TRBV2 and TRBJ1-5; D unresolved. Trimming stripped 8 bases from V and 5 bases from J, with 16 bases between. Germline CDR1 and CDR2: SNHLY and FYNNEI. CDR3 size: 14 residues. CDR3 residues: CASGPDSRDQPQHF. CDR3 bases: TGTGCCAGCGGGCCGGACTCGAGGGATCAGCCCCAGCATTTT.

The J gene is TRBJ2-2, the V gene TRBV5-1; TRBD2 matches 7 bases. Germline V gene sequence: CDR1 SGHRS, CDR2 YFSETQ. CDR3 size: 13 residues. V lost 6 bases and J lost 5; bases outside the gene matches: 4. The CDR3 protein is CASTPGGTGELFF. The DNA of the CDR3 is TGCGCCAGCACCCCCGGGGGGACCGGGGAGCTGTTTTTT.

The rearrangement joins TRBV9 to TRBJ1-1, with D perhaps matching TRBD1 (5 bases). V lost 0 bases to trimming and J lost 7 bases, with 13 bases between them. Germline V gene lookup returns CDR1 SGDLS and CDR2 YYNGEE. CDR3 size: 14 residues. CDR3 in amino acids: CASSVGLGGDEAFF. For the CDR3, the DNA is TGTGCCAGCAGCGTAGGACTCGGGGGGGATGAAGCTTTCTTT.

Turning to this clone: The sample carries other DNA sequences with the same CDR3. The chain employs TRBV5-1 and TRBJ1-4; TRBD1 matches at 8 bases. The CDR3 contains 14 residues. CDR1 and CDR2 (germline): SGHRS, YFSETQ. V was pared by 1 base and J by 5 bases, with 1 base of the junction left unmatched. This CDR3 is CASSLTGGNEKLFF. The CDR3 DNA reads TGCGCCAGCAGCTTGACAGGGGGGAATGAAAAACTGTTTTTT. The full variable domain, completed using reference TRBV5-1 and TRBJ1-4, is KAGVTQTPRYLIKTRGQQVTLSCSPISGHRSVSWYQQTPGQGLQFLFEYFSETQRNKGNFPGRFSGRQFSNSRSEMNVSTLELGDSALYLCASSLTGGNEKLFFGSGTQLSVL.

V gene TRBV28 combines with J gene TRBJ1-4; D uncertain. V gave up 4 bases and J gave up 0 bases, with 6 bases separating them. Germline V gives CDR1 MDHEN, CDR2 SYDVKM. The CDR3 is 14 residues long. The CDR3, as DNA: TGTGCCAGCAGTTATAGCGCAACTAATGAAAAACTGTTTTTT. Protein sequence: CASSYSATNEKLFF.

This chain connects TRBV18 to TRBJ2-5, with 7 bases matching TRBD2. Germline CDR1 KGHSH, CDR2 LQKENI. V dropped 4 bases and J dropped 2; count of bases not matched to a gene: 1. The CDR3 runs 13 residues. The CDR3 nucleotides are TGTGCCAGCTCACGGGGGGGACAAGAGACCCAGTACTTC. Amino acid sequence: CASSRGGQETQYF.

A single count supports this clone. The gene calls are TRBV19 and TRBJ1-5, with D maybe TRBD1 (6 bases). Trimming stripped 5 bases from V and 4 bases from J, with 12 bases between. Germline V gene sequence: CDR1 LNHDA, CDR2 SQIVND (reference sequence). The CDR3 covers 14 residues. The CDR3 loop is CASSYRVENQPQHF. CDR3 sequence (DNA): TGTGCCAGTAGTTACAGGGTCGAAAATCAGCCCCAGCATTTT.

The chain carries TRBV18 and TRBJ1-6; 7 bases agree with TRBD1. Unmatched junction bases numbered 10, after V lost 4 bases and J lost 10 bases. CDR3 length: 15 amino acids. The germline V gene has CDR1 KGHSH and CDR2 LQKENI. CDR3 sequence reads: CASSLRQGGDSPLHF. The CDR3 bases are TGTGCCAGCTCACTTAGACAGGGCGGCGACTCACCCCTCCACTTT.